These T cell receptor beta chains were read from a single sample in a study of blood T cell repertoires in COVID-19. Some clones are missing from TCRdb's copy, which holds only in-frame ones; the method was immunoSEQ multiplex PCR. The data hold about 120,000 clones, with 82% observed a single time. The sequencing input was peripheral blood. These receptors all stem from a human donor in a cohort sampled during active COVID-19. Both conserved end residues are part of each CDR3. Clone size is not always given. Where it is, it says once, few, many or a class for expanded clones.

j_call: TRBJ1-5
v_call: TRBV19
clone_size: few
cdr3_aa: CASSMGRGGDRNSNQPQHF

j_call: TRBJ2-3
v_call: TRBV4-1
clone_size: -
cdr3_aa: CASSQVSGVRDTQYF

j_call: TRBJ2-5
v_call: TRBV5-1
clone_size: -
cdr3_aa: CASSLVSGGIQETQYF

j_call: TRBJ1-2
v_call: TRBV12-3/TRBV12-4
clone_size: -
cdr3_aa: CASSIQGFGYTF

j_call: TRBJ2-3
v_call: TRBV5-1
clone_size: -
cdr3_aa: CASSAFLAPSTDTQYF

j_call: TRBJ1-2
v_call: TRBV5-6
clone_size: -
cdr3_aa: CASSWGQEWYYGYTF

j_call: TRBJ1-6
v_call: TRBV5-1
clone_size: -
cdr3_aa: CASSLVGTGESPLHF

j_call: TRBJ1-1
v_call: TRBV14
clone_size: -
cdr3_aa: CASSQVQAPLNTEAFF

j_call: TRBJ2-2
v_call: TRBV5-8
clone_size: -
cdr3_aa: CASSPRTGVGTGELFF

j_call: TRBJ2-1
v_call: TRBV15
clone_size: -
cdr3_aa: CATSRDRYNEQFF

j_call: TRBJ2-1
v_call: TRBV19
clone_size: -
cdr3_aa: CASSIGGAAEQFF

j_call: TRBJ2-7
v_call: TRBV29-1
clone_size: -
cdr3_aa: CSVEDVGQPYEQYF

j_call: TRBJ2-3
v_call: TRBV5-8
clone_size: -
cdr3_aa: CASSLRLAGGSSTDTQYF

j_call: TRBJ2-5
v_call: TRBV7-7
clone_size: -
cdr3_aa: CASSLGLRGVQETQYF

j_call: TRBJ2-1
v_call: TRBV18
clone_size: once
cdr3_aa: CASSPSGQGPQGEQFF

j_call: TRBJ1-4
v_call: TRBV21-1
clone_size: once
cdr3_aa: CASSKVYSNEKLFF

j_call: TRBJ1-5
v_call: TRBV27
clone_size: -
cdr3_aa: CASSLSAGHSNQPQHF

j_call: TRBJ2-3
v_call: TRBV11-2
clone_size: -
cdr3_aa: CASSLGLAGAFLDTQYF

j_call: TRBJ1-1
v_call: TRBV18
clone_size: -
cdr3_aa: CASSLQGTEAFF

j_call: TRBJ1-5
v_call: TRBV19
clone_size: -
cdr3_aa: CASSIAGWGNQPQHF

j_call: TRBJ1-5
v_call: TRBV5-5
clone_size: -
cdr3_aa: CASSESTGYSNQPQHF

j_call: TRBJ2-2
v_call: TRBV4-1
clone_size: -
cdr3_aa: CASSQGGLPDSNTGELFF

j_call: TRBJ2-2
v_call: TRBV9
clone_size: -
cdr3_aa: CASSVGHREPGELFF

j_call: TRBJ2-3
v_call: TRBV29-1
clone_size: -
cdr3_aa: CSVPDRGTDTQYF

j_call: TRBJ2-7
v_call: TRBV2
clone_size: -
cdr3_aa: CASRDRGGYEQYF

j_call: TRBJ2-1
v_call: TRBV5-1
clone_size: -
cdr3_aa: CASSVGQGTAIGQFF